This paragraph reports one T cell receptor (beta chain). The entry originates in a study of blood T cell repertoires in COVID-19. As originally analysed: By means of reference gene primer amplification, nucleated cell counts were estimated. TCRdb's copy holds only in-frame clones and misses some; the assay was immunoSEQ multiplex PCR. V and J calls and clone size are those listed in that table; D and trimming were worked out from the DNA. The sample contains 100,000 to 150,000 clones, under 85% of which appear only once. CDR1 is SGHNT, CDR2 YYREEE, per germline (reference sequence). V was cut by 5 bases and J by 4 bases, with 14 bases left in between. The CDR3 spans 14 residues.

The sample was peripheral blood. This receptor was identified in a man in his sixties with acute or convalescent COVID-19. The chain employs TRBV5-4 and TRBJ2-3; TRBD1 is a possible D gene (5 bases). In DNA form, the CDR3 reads TGTGCCAGCAGACCAGATCAGGGATCAGATACGCAGTATTTT. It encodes CASRPDQGSDTQYF. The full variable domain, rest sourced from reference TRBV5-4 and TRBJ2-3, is ETGVTQSPTHLIKTRGQQVTLRCSSQSGHNTVSWYQQALGQGPQFIFQYYREEENGRGNFPPRFSGLQFPNYSSELNVNALELDDSALYLCASRPDQGSDTQYFGPGTRLTVL.